This TCR beta chain stems from a study of cytomegalovirus exposure and HLA in healthy donors. Study-level points and caveats: CMV serostatus was the only immune exposure information that was available.

Concerning this clone itself: Its specificity is unknown.

The germline CDR1 and CDR2 sequences are SGHRS and YFSETQ. CDR3 length: 19 amino acids. Trimming at V came to 0 bases and at J to 6 bases, leaving 12 bases not matched to a gene. A multiplex PCR was run with 60 Vbeta primers and 13 Jbeta primers. The repertoire was sequenced with immunoSEQ multiplex PCR; TCRdb's copy has only in-frame clones and lacks some. This table has 140,000 to 150,000 clones, about 74% appearing once. The source is a middle-aged woman in good health and CMV-seronegative. Sample: PBMCs. The chain is built from TRBV5-1 and TRBJ2-3; 14 bases fit TRBD2. The CDR3 reads CASSLGLAGGPVFADTQYF. The DNA for the CDR3 is TGCGCCAGCAGCTTGGGACTAGCGGGAGGGCCAGTTTTCGCCGATACGCAGTATTTT.